The entry below describes one T cell receptor (beta chain). The sample originates from a study of blood T cell repertoires in COVID-19. About the research overall: T cells, B-cell-depleted T cells, or PBMCs supplied cDNA or gDNA.

The V and J ends lost 1 base and 0 bases, in that order; junction bases with no gene match: 9. The CDR3 has 17 amino acids. From germline, CDR1 is SQVTM and CDR2 ANQGSEA. Authors' data handling: Estimation of nucleated cell counts relied on the amplification of reference gene primers. Clones were sequenced by immunoSEQ multiplex PCR, and TCRdb holds only the in-frame ones, with some missing. V, J and clone size were drawn from that table, and D and trimming were deduced from the DNA. The data contain roughly 230,000 clones, around 80% of them singletons. The sample was peripheral blood. This chain uses TRBV29-1 with TRBJ2-1; TRBD2 matches at 7 bases. The sequence was obtained from a man aged 35 to 55 with active or convalescent COVID-19. CDR3 nucleotide sequence: TGCAGCGTTGAAGTGGGAGGGACTCGCTTCTCCTACAATGAGCAGTTCTTC. Amino acids: CSVEVGGTRFSYNEQFF.